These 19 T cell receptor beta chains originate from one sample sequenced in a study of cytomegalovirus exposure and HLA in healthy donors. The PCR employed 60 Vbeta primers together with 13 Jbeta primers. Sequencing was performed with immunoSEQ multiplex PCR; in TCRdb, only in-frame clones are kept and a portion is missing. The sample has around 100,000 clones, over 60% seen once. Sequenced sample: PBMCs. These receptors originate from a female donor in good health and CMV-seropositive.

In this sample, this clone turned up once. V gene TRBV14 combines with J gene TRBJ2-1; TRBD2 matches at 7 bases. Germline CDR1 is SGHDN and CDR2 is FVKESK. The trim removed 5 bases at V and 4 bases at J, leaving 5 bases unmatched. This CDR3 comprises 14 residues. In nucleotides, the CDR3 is TGTGCCAGCAGCAGCTTGCGGGGGTACAATGAGCAGTTCTTC. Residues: CASSSLRGYNEQFF. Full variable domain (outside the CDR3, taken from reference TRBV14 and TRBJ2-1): EAGVTQFPSHSVIEKGQTVTLRCDPISGHDNLYWYRRVMGKEIKFLLHFVKESKQDESGMPNNRFLAERTGGTYSTLKVQPAELEDSGVYFCASSSLRGYNEQFFGPGTRLTVL.

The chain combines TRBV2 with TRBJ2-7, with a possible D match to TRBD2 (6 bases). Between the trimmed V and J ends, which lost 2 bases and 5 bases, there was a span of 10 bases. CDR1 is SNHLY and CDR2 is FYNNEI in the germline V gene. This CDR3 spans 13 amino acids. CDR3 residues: CASSESRGNEQYF. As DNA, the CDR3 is TGTGCCAGCAGTGAATCTCGGGGGAACGAGCAGTACTTC.

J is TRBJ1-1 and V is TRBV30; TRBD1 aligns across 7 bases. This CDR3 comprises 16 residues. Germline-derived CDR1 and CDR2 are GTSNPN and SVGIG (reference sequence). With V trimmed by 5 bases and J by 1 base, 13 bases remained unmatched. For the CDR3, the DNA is TGTGCCTGGCCATTCAAGCCGGGACAGAAGAACACTGAAGCTTTCTTT. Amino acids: CAWPFKPGQKNTEAFF.

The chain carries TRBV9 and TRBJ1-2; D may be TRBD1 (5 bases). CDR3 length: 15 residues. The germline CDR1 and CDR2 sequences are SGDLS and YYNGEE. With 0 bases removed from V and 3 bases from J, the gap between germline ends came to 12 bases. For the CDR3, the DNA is TGTGCCAGCAGCGTAGAACAGGCAGACCACTATGGCTACACCTTC. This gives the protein CASSVEQADHYGYTF.

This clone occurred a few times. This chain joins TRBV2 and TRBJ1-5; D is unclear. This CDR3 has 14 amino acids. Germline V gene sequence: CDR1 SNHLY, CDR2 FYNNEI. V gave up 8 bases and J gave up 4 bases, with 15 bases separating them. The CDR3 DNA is TGTGCCAGCGCCGGGATCGTAGGGAATCAGCCCCAGCATTTT. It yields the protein CASAGIVGNQPQHF.

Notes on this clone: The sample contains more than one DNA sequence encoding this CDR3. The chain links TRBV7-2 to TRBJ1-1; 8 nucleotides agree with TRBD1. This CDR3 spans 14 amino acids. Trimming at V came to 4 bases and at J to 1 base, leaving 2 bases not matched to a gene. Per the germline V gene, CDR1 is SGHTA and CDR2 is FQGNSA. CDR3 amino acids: CASSYDRGNTEAFF. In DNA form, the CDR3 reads TGTGCCAGCAGCTACGACAGGGGGAACACTGAAGCTTTCTTT.

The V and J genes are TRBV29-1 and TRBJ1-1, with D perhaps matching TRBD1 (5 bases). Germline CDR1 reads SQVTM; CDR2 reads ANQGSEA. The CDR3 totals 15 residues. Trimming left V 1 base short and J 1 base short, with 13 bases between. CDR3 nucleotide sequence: TGCAGCGTTGAAGGGATTAGGACACAGAACACTGAAGCTTTCTTT. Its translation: CSVEGIRTQNTEAFF.

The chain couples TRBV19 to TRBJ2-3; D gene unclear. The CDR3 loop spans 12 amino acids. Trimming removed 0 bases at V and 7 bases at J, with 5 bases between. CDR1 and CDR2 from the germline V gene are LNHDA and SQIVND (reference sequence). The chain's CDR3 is CASSIDTNTQYF. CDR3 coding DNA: TGTGCCAGTAGTATAGATACAAATACGCAGTATTTT.

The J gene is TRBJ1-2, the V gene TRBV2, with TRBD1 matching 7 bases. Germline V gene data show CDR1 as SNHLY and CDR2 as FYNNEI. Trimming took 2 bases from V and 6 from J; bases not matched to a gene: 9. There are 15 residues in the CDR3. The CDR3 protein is CASSERDRPRHGYTF. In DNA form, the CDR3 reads TGTGCCAGCAGTGAAAGGGACAGACCCAGGCATGGCTACACCTTC.

Here the CDR3 DNA reads TGTGCCAGTAAATCGGGCGGGGCCACAGATACGCAGTATTTT. Translation gives CASKSGGATDTQYF. The chain combines TRBV19 with TRBJ2-3, with D tentatively TRBD2 (6 bases). Germline V gene lookup returns CDR1 LNHDA and CDR2 SQIVND (reference sequence). There are 14 residues in the CDR3. V lost 7 bases and J lost 2, with 13 bases in between.

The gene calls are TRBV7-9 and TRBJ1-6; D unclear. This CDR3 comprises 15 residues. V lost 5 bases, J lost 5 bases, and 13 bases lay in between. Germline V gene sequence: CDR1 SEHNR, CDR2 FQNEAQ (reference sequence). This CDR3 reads CASSRSGVDNSPLHF. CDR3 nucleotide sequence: TGTGCCAGCAGCCGTTCGGGAGTGGATAATTCACCCCTCCACTTT.

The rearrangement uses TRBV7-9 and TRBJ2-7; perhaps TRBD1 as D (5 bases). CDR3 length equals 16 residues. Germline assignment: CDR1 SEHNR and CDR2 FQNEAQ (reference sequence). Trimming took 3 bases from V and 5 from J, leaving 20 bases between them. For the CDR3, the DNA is TGTGCCAGCAGCTTGCCCTACAGGAAGGCACAAGACGAGCAGTACTTC. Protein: CASSLPYRKAQDEQYF.

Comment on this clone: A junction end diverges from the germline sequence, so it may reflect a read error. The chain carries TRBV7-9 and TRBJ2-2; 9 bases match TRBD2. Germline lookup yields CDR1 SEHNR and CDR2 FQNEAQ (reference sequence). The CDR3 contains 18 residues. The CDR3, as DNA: TGTTCCAGCAGCCCCCGCCTGCGGGAGGGCCGGAACACCGGGGAGCTGTTTTTT. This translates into CSSSPRLREGRNTGELFF.

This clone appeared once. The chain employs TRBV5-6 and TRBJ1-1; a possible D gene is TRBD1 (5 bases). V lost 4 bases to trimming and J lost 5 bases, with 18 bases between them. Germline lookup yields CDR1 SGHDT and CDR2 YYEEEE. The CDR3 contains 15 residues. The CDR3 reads CASSEPGRGGTEAFF. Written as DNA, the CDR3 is TGTGCCAGCAGCGAGCCAGGCCGGGGGGGAACTGAAGCTTTCTTT.

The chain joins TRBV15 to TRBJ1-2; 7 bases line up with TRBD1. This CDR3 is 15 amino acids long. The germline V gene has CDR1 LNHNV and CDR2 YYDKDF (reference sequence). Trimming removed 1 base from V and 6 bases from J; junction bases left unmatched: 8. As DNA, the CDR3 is TGTGCCACCAGCAGAGGCGGCAGGGGGTCCAATGGCTACACCTTC. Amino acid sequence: CATSRGGRGSNGYTF.

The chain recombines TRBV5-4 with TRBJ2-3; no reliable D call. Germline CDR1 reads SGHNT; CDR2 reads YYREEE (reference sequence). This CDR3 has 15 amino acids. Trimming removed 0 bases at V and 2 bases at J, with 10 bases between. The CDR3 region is CASSLGLRDTDTQYF. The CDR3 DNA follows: TGTGCCAGCAGCTTGGGACTGCGAGACACAGATACGCAGTATTTT.

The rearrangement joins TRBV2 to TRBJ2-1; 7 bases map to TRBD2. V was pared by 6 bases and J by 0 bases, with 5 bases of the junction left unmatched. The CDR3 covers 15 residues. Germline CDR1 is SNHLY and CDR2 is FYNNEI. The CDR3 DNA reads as TGTGCCAGCAGGCAAGGACTAGTCTCCTACAATGAGCAGTTCTTC. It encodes CASRQGLVSYNEQFF. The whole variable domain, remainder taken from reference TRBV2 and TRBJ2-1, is EPEVTQTPSHQVTQMGQEVILRCVPISNHLYFYWYRQILGQKVEFLVSFYNNEISEKSEIFDDQFSVERPDGSNFTLKIRSTKLEDSAMYFCASRQGLVSYNEQFFGPGTRLTVL.

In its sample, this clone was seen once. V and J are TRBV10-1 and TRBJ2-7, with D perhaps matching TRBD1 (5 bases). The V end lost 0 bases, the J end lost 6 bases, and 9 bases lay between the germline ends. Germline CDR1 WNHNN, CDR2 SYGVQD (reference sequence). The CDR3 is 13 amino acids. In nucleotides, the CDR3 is TGCGCCAGCAGTGAGTCGGGGCCTGCCGAGCAGTACTTC. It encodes CASSESGPAEQYF.

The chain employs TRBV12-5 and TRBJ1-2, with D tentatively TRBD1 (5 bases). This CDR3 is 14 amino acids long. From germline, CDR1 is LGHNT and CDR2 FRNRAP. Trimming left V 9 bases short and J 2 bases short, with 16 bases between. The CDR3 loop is CARDEQVTNYGYTF. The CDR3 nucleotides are TGTGCTAGGGACGAACAGGTGACCAACTATGGCTACACCTTC.